This T cell receptor (beta chain) was identified in a study of T cell responses to AZD1222 COVID-19 vaccine. The study's findings and limits: Repertoire collection took place solely once the T cell response had peaked. When two AZD1222 doses had been given, Spike-specific TCR breadth and depth rose. Of spike-specific TCRs, nearly half reportedly target regions left unmutated in variants.

About this clone itself: What it binds is not known.

The assay was immunoSEQ multiplex PCR, and TCRdb's table has in-frame clones only and misses some. Of approximately 130,000 clones listed, 80% to 95% are singletons. The V end was cut by 6 bases, the J end by 2 bases, with 13 bases between. The CDR3 consists of 14 residues. Germline-derived CDR1 and CDR2 are MDHEN and SYDVKM. The chain recombines TRBV28 with TRBJ1-1; the D gene is possibly TRBD1 (6 bases). This TCR derives from an adult in good health. This specimen was peripheral blood, taken on day 0 of AZD1222 vaccination. This CDR3 is CASSPGQLNTEAFF. In DNA, the CDR3 is TGTGCCAGCAGCCCCGGACAGTTAAACACTGAAGCTTTCTTT.